The clone carrying this TCR beta chain has a count of ten or more. This record comes from a study of glioma-infiltrating T cells. TCR alpha and beta CDR3 regions were amplified from RNA using iRepertoire nested multiplex PCR. MiXCR, run by TCRdb on the multiplex PCR reads, gives a single entry per CDR3 protein. The table records about 130,000 distinct CDR3 sequences, 20% to 25% of them present only once. The CDR3 is 13 residues long. Germline V CDR1 and CDR2: MDHEN, SYDVKM. V dropped 10 bases and J dropped 8 bases, with 17 bases sitting between them. The specimen sequenced was glioma tissue, nonneoplastic brain tissue, or PBMCs (not recorded which). The TCR sequence derives from a human donor with low-grade glioma or glioblastoma, undergoing nonglioma brain surgery, or in good health (not recorded which). The chain recombines TRBV28 with TRBJ1-4; D possibly corresponds to TRBD1 (6 bases). The CDR3 loop reads CAIGRGRGEKLFF. Here the CDR3 DNA reads TGTGCCATTGGGAGGGGGAGAGGGGAAAAACTGTTTTTT.